This T cell receptor (beta chain) was identified during a study of blood T cell repertoires in COVID-19. Study-wide background: In each case, the material was cDNA or gDNA derived from T cells, B-cell-depleted T cells, or PBMCs.

CDR1 is SGHDT, CDR2 YYEEEE, per germline. This CDR3 spans 15 amino acids. V dropped 4 bases and J dropped 8 bases, with 18 bases sitting between them. Profiling relied on immunoSEQ multiplex PCR, and the TCRdb table lists in-frame clones only, not all of them. The sample contains approximately 300,000 clones, more than 80% of which appear only once. This TCR was recovered from a man aged 18-30 years who had recovered from COVID-19. The sequencing sample was made of peripheral blood. The chain has TRBV5-6 and TRBJ1-4; TRBD1 is a possible D gene (5 bases). CDR3 nucleotide sequence: TGTGCCAGCAGCGTTGGGCTCCAGGGCCTAGAAAAACTGTTTTTT. It translates to CASSVGLQGLEKLFF. The variable domain in full, completed from reference TRBV5-6 and TRBJ1-4, reads DAGVTQSPTHLIKTRGQQVTLRCSPKSGHDTVSWYQQALGQGPQFIFQYYEEEERQRGNFPDRFSGHQFPNYSSELNVNALLLGDSALYLCASSVGLQGLEKLFFGSGTQLSVL.